This T cell receptor beta chain was recorded in a study of CD8 T cell repertoires and HIV-1 epitope variants. Study at large: Controls included no peptide, Ebola AY9 epitope, and a CMV, EBV, flu pool.

Using immunoSEQ multiplex PCR, the repertoire was profiled, and TCRdb retains in-frame clones only, with some absent. The sample holds a few thousand clones, about 63% seen once. Regarding the study as a whole: Only beta chains were identified, marking proliferation to antigen, not function. Nef KF9 drew four or five clonotypes and HW9 one, without TAALDMSHF responses.

Trimming took off 5 bases at V and 0 bases at J, with 13 bases between the two ends. The CDR3 contains 16 residues. CDR1 is MDHEN and CDR2 is SYDVKM in the germline V gene. Of note for this clone: Its target is not known.

Sequencing was done on a sample of cultured CD8+ T cells derived from PBMCs. The chain joins TRBV28 to TRBJ2-2, with D possibly matching TRBD1 (6 bases). The clonotype comes from a male donor with HIV. Written as DNA, the CDR3 is TGTGCCAGCAGTAAACGCAGGACAGCGAACACCGGGGAGCTGTTTTTT. Its protein product is CASSKRRTANTGELFF.